The 27 T cell receptor beta chains below come from one sample, sequenced in a study of cytomegalovirus exposure and HLA in healthy donors (dated by TCRdb to about 2017). The method behind the library was the immunoSEQ multiplex PCR assay. The multiplex PCR relied on a mix of 60 forward primers for TCR Vbeta segments and 13 reverse primers for TCR Jbeta segments. TCRdb holds this immuneACCESS table with in-frame rearrangements only. Some clones are missing; in checked studies, unresolved V genes explain under half, and the rest has no known cause. The sample table shows 95,000 to 150,000 clones, and roughly 74% are seen once. The ten largest clones represent over 3.5% of the sample. Sequencing was carried out using PBMCs. The receptors derive from a woman in her 50s in good health and CMV-seropositive.

With respect to this clone: One junction end does not reproduce the germline sequence, and a read error may be involved. This chain uses TRBV6-5 with TRBJ2-7, with 10 bases lining up with TRBD1. The CDR3 sequence is 16 residues long. Germline V lookup: CDR1 MNHEY, CDR2 SVGAGI. The CDR3 region has the DNA TGTGCCAGCAGTTACCGAACCGGGACAGGGGTATACGAGCAGCACTTC. Translation: CASSYRTGTGVYEQHF.

The V and J genes are TRBV27 and TRBJ2-2; TRBD1 matches at 11 bases. Germline V CDR1 and CDR2: MNHEY, SMNVEV (reference sequence). This CDR3 has 18 residues. The V segment lost 5 bases and the J segment 1 base; nucleotides outside the gene matches: 9. CDR3 residues: CASSPGQGASRNTGELFF. In DNA, the CDR3 is TGTGCCAGCAGTCCAGGACAGGGGGCCTCTAGGAACACCGGGGAGCTGTTTTTT.

The V gene is TRBV7-9, the J gene TRBJ1-4; no clear D gene. CDR1 and CDR2 (germline): SEHNR, FQNEAQ (reference sequence). The CDR3 extends over 12 amino acids. V dropped 5 bases and J dropped 7 bases, with 8 bases sitting between them. The CDR3 loop is CASSNSGEKLFF. The DNA for the CDR3 is TGTGCCAGCAGCAATTCGGGTGAAAAACTGTTTTTT.

This clone was seen a handful of times. The chain is built from TRBV6-4 and TRBJ2-1; 8 bases map to TRBD2. V was pared by 6 bases and J by 5 bases, with 6 bases of the junction left unmatched. The CDR3 runs to 14 residues. Looked up from germline, CDR1 is MRHNA and CDR2 is SNTAGT. The CDR3 loop is CASSRGGNNNEQFF. In DNA, the CDR3 is TGTGCCAGCAGCCGCGGGGGGAATAACAATGAGCAGTTCTTC.

The chain recombines TRBV10-1 with TRBJ2-3, with 9 bases identical to TRBD1. V was clipped by 3 bases and J by 7 bases; unmatched bases: 5. Germline assignment: CDR1 WNHNN and CDR2 SYGVQD (reference sequence). The CDR3 extends over 14 amino acids. The DNA of the CDR3 is TGCGCCAGCAGTGAAAACAGGGGGCCAAATACGCAGTATTTT. It yields the protein CASSENRGPNTQYF.

The V and J genes are TRBV29-1 and TRBJ1-3; no clear D. With 5 bases removed from V and 0 bases from J, the gap between germline ends came to 11 bases. Germline V gene lookup returns CDR1 SQVTM and CDR2 ANQGSEA. The CDR3 contains 14 residues. CDR3 nucleotides: TGCAGCGTTTGGACTCGGAGCTCTGGAAACACCATATATTTT. It is translated as CSVWTRSSGNTIYF. Using reference TRBV29-1 and TRBJ1-3 for the parts outside the CDR3, the full variable domain is SAVISQKPSRDICQRGTSLTIQCQVDSQVTMMFWYRQQPGQSLTLIATANQGSEATYESGFVIDKFPISRPNLTFSTLTVSNMSPEDSSIYLCSVWTRSSGNTIYFGEGSWLTVV.

This rearrangement joins TRBV7-2 to TRBJ2-1; maybe TRBD1 (6 bases). V dropped 5 bases and J dropped 4 bases, with 15 bases sitting between them. Per germline, CDR1 SGHTA and CDR2 FQGNSA. This CDR3 has 15 residues. The CDR3 DNA reads TGTGCCAGCAGCCACGATGTTGGACAGTACAATGAGCAGTTCTTC. This encodes CASSHDVGQYNEQFF.

In its sample, this clone was seen once. V is TRBV9 and J is TRBJ1-5, with 8 positions matching TRBD1. The CDR3 runs 14 residues. Germline V gives CDR1 SGDLS, CDR2 YYNGEE. Unmatched junction bases numbered 2, after V lost 4 bases and J lost 2 bases. The CDR3 region is CASSPTGGNQPQHF. CDR3 nucleotide sequence: TGTGCCAGCAGCCCGACAGGGGGCAATCAGCCCCAGCATTTT.

This chain uses TRBV21-1 with TRBJ1-2; the table's TRBD1 call for D was not verified on the DNA. TRBV21-1 is labeled a pseudogene. The CDR3 consists of 16 residues. The CDR3 here is CASSDSGTDRGDGYTF. CDR3 DNA sequence: TGTGCCAGCAGCGATAGTGGGACGGACAGGGGTGATGGCTACACCTTC.

The rearrangement links TRBV4-2 to TRBJ1-2; D uncertain. From germline, CDR1 is LGHNA and CDR2 YNFKEQ. The CDR3 has 15 residues. The V and J ends lost 0 bases and 2 bases respectively, with 10 bases between them. CDR3 sequence (DNA): TGTGCCAGCAGCCAAGATCTTCGAGGGAACTATGGCTACACCTTC. Translating gives CASSQDLRGNYGYTF.

J is TRBJ2-7 and V is TRBV2, with 7 bases aligning to TRBD2. The CDR3 runs to 14 residues. The trim removed 7 bases at V and 2 bases at J, leaving 8 bases unmatched. Germline V gives CDR1 SNHLY, CDR2 FYNNEI. The CDR3 coding sequence is TGTGCCAGCAAGGCTAGCGGTTTAACCTACGAGCAGTACTTC. Translation gives CASKASGLTYEQYF.

The chain uses TRBV6-1 and TRBJ2-5; TRBD1 might be the D (6 bases). The J call is uncertain, as TRBJ2-7 better fits the DNA end. There are 15 residues in the CDR3. Germline CDR1 reads MNHNS; CDR2 reads SASEGT. This chain's CDR3 is CASSEGGLLNYEQYF. The CDR3 DNA follows: TGTGCCAGCAGTGAAGGGGGGCTCTTAAACTACGAGCAGTACTTC.

The V and J genes are TRBV9 and TRBJ1-3; tentative D call: TRBD1 (5 bases). The CDR3 runs 15 residues. The V end was cut by 3 bases, the J end by 11 bases, with 21 bases between. Per germline, CDR1 SGDLS and CDR2 YYNGEE. The CDR3 nucleotides are TGTGCCAGCAGCGAACCGGGGGTGCCTTATAACCCCATATATTTT. Translated, it gives CASSEPGVPYNPIYF.

CDR3 amino acids: CASSEAPGHISNYGYTF. The CDR3 nucleotides are TGTGCCAGCAGTGAAGCGCCCGGACACATATCTAACTATGGCTACACCTTC. V gene TRBV6-1 combines with J gene TRBJ1-2; TRBD1 is a possible D gene (5 bases). Trimming stripped 0 bases from V and 0 bases from J, with 14 bases between. The CDR3 is 17 amino acids. The germline gives CDR1 MNHNS, CDR2 SASEGT.

V and J are TRBV5-1 and TRBJ2-3; D may be TRBD1 (5 bases). The CDR3 totals 14 residues. V dropped 2 bases and J dropped 2 bases, with 9 bases sitting between them. Germline CDR1 SGHRS, CDR2 YFSETQ. In nucleotides, the CDR3 is TGCGCCAGCAGCTTTGAAGGGGCCACAGATACGCAGTATTTT. Translation gives CASSFEGATDTQYF.

The chain couples TRBV2 to TRBJ2-5, with TRBD2 as a possible D gene (5 bases). There are 14 residues in the CDR3. V dropped 6 bases and J dropped 4 bases, with 15 bases sitting between them. Germline values: CDR1 SNHLY, CDR2 FYNNEI. The CDR3 protein is CASRRTPSGETQYF. In DNA form, the CDR3 reads TGTGCCAGCAGACGGACTCCCTCGGGAGAGACCCAGTACTTC.

The chain is built from TRBV11-2 and TRBJ2-7, with D possibly TRBD2 on 5 matching bases. Trimming shortened V by 3 bases and J by 2 bases, and 5 bases separated the two germline ends. CDR1 is SGHAT, CDR2 FQNNGV, per germline. This CDR3 is built from 12 residues. The chain's CDR3 is CASSFGTYEQYF. CDR3 coding DNA: TGTGCCAGCAGCTTCGGGACCTACGAGCAGTACTTC.

This chain uses TRBV6-6 with TRBJ2-7, with 12 bases identical to TRBD2. Germline CDR1 MNHNY, CDR2 SVGAGI (reference sequence). V dropped 5 bases and J dropped 3; count of bases not matched to a gene: 8. The CDR3 is 16 amino acids. The CDR3 loop is CASSLLGLAGFYEQYF. DNA of the CDR3: TGTGCCAGCAGTCTCTTAGGACTAGCGGGGTTCTACGAGCAGTACTTC.

This sequence joins TRBV7-9 and TRBJ2-7; a possible D gene is TRBD1 (5 bases). CDR3 length equals 13 residues. The V gene's germline CDR1 is SEHNR and CDR2 FQNEAQ (reference sequence). Deletions cut 5 bases from V and 6 bases from J, with 14 bases between. The CDR3 DNA sequence: TGTGCCAGCAGCGACCCCAGGGTTCTCGAGCAGTACTTC. It specifies CASSDPRVLEQYF.

J is TRBJ1-6 and V is TRBV6-5, with D unclear. V lost 5 bases to trimming and J lost 9 bases, with 8 bases between them. This CDR3 is 12 amino acids long. CDR1 and CDR2 from the germline V gene are MNHEY and SVGAGI. CDR3 amino acids: CASSAGGSPLHF. DNA of the CDR3: TGTGCCAGCAGTGCGGGTGGTTCACCCCTCCACTTT.

CDR3 protein: CSGTGTATGELFF. The CDR3 bases are TGCAGCGGTACAGGGACGGCCACCGGGGAGCTGTTTTTT. This chain connects TRBV29-1 to TRBJ2-2, with D maybe TRBD1 (6 bases). The V and J ends lost 7 bases and 4 bases respectively, with 13 bases between them. CDR3 size: 13 residues. Germline V gives CDR1 SQVTM, CDR2 ANQGSEA.

Remarks on this clone: A junction end diverges from the germline sequence, so it may reflect a read error. The chain uses TRBV2 and TRBJ2-7; D is possibly TRBD1 (5 bases). Germline-derived CDR1 and CDR2 are SNHLY and FYNNEI. The CDR3 has 13 residues. The CDR3 loop is CASSVQGSNEQYF. The CDR3 bases are TGTGCCAGCAGTGTCCAGGGCTCCAACGAGCAGTACTTC.

This chain links TRBV18 with TRBJ2-1; 9 bases agree with TRBD2. V shed 1 base, J shed 2 bases, and the junction held 0 bases outside the gene matches. This CDR3 is built from 15 residues. Germline lookup yields CDR1 KGHSH and CDR2 LQKENI. CDR3 protein: CASSPLAGAYNEQFF. In DNA form, the CDR3 reads TGTGCCAGCTCACCACTAGCGGGGGCCTACAATGAGCAGTTCTTC.

This clone was counted once. The chain has TRBV4-1 and TRBJ1-2; D is ambiguous. V gave up 2 bases and J gave up 4 bases, with 11 bases separating them. This CDR3 comprises 14 residues. The V gene's germline CDR1 is MGHRA and CDR2 YSYEKL. In nucleotides, the CDR3 is TGCGCCAGCAGCCAACCCGGGGAGCCCTATGGCTACACCTTC. It encodes CASSQPGEPYGYTF.

This clone showed up just once. V is TRBV11-3 and J is TRBJ2-5; 8 bases match TRBD2. Germline CDR1 SGHNT, CDR2 YENEEA. V dropped 5 bases and J dropped 6; count of bases not matched to a gene: 8. This CDR3 is 14 amino acids long. The CDR3 DNA is TGTGCCAGCAGCCCCGGGGGGGCCAGTCAGACCCAGTACTTC. Its protein is CASSPGGASQTQYF.

This chain connects TRBV4-2 to TRBJ2-2; 7 bases align to TRBD1. This CDR3 comprises 17 residues. Losses at the gene ends were 3 bases for V and 4 bases for J; bases not matched to a gene: 11. CDR1 and CDR2 (germline): LGHNA, YNFKEQ. The CDR3 coding sequence is TGTGCCAGCAGCCAGGGCCTACAGGGGCTCGGCACCGGGGAGCTGTTTTTT. Translated, it gives CASSQGLQGLGTGELFF.

The chain employs TRBV9 and TRBJ2-3, with 12 nucleotides matching TRBD2. There are 18 residues in the CDR3. After removal of 2 bases from V and 0 bases from J, the junction contained 7 bases not matched to a gene. The V gene's germline CDR1 is SGDLS and CDR2 YYNGEE. The CDR3 nucleotides read TGTGCCAGCAGCGTCGGGACTAGCGGGCGTCCTAGCACAGATACGCAGTATTTT. Translated, it gives CASSVGTSGRPSTDTQYF.